Each of the 27 T cell receptor beta chains below was sequenced from the same sample in a study of regulatory T cells in long-lasting Graves disease. The time point was: newly diagnosed GD, antithyroid drugs for less than 3 months. With RNA extracted from PBMCs as input, the TCR library was made. According to the study, TCR beta libraries were built with iRepertoire HTBI primers and CDR3-region Arm-PCR. MiXCR, applied by TCRdb to the multiplex PCR reads, yields one record per CDR3 protein. The sample holds roughly 510,000 distinct CDR3 sequences, about 16% seen once. These data are also associated with another study on T cells in Graves' hyperthyroidism and ophthalmopathy.

The source was peripheral blood mononuclear cells (PBMCs), collected at new diagnosis, from a patient treated with antithyroid drugs. All receptors derive from a man in his late teens or twenties with Graves disease.

This clonotype showed up many times. This rearrangement joins TRBV3-1 to TRBJ2-7; the match to TRBD1 covers 10 bases. CDR1 and CDR2 from the germline V gene are LGHDT and YNNKEL (reference sequence). Losses at the gene ends were 3 bases for V and 6 bases for J; bases not matched to a gene: 8. The CDR3 is 15 residues long. CDR3 nucleotide sequence: TGTGCCAGCAGCCACAATCCGACAGGGGGCGCCGAGCAGTACTTC. This encodes CASSHNPTGGAEQYF.

The chain carries TRBV7-6 and TRBJ2-7; tentatively, D is TRBD1 or TRBD2 (5 bases each). The CDR3 has 15 residues. CDR1 SGHVS and CDR2 FNYEAQ come from the germline V gene. V lost 4 bases and J 7 bases, leaving 20 bases between the germline ends. The CDR3 nucleotides read TGTGCCAGCAGCTCCGTCCCGGGACGGGGCGGGGAGCAGTACTTC. Protein: CASSSVPGRGGEQYF.

The chain combines TRBV11-2 with TRBJ2-1, with TRBD2 as a possible D gene (6 bases). The germline V gene encodes CDR1 SGHAT and CDR2 FQNNGV. V lost 7 bases and J 8 bases, leaving 24 bases between the germline ends. The CDR3 has 16 amino acids. This CDR3 is CASKRVWRPVGDEQFF. CDR3 DNA sequence: TGTGCCAGCAAGCGGGTATGGCGGCCGGTCGGAGATGAGCAGTTCTTC.

This clonotype was seen many times. The CDR3 protein is CASNLEGLAGDEQFF. The CDR3 DNA reads as TGCGCCAGCAATCTCGAAGGACTAGCGGGAGATGAGCAGTTCTTC. The chain couples TRBV5-1 to TRBJ2-1; TRBD2 agrees at 13 bases. V lost 6 bases, J lost 8 bases, and 8 bases stayed unmatched. Germline CDR1 SGHRS, CDR2 YFSETQ. The CDR3 has 15 amino acids.

The chain joins TRBV12-3 or TRBV12-4 to TRBJ1-1; D remains unclear. CDR3 length: 16 residues. V was cut by 6 bases and J by 5 bases, with 22 bases left in between. The CDR3 loop is CASSSVGVPAGTEAFF. DNA of the CDR3: TGTGCCAGCAGCTCCGTCGGTGTCCCGGCGGGAACTGAAGCTTTCTTT.

The table lists this clonotype with a few counts. V and J are TRBV20-1 and TRBJ2-7, with D uncertain. Trimming took off 6 bases at V and 3 bases at J, with 15 bases between the two ends. The CDR3 consists of 13 residues. Germline V gene data show CDR1 as DFQATT and CDR2 as SNEGSKA (reference sequence). The CDR3 region has the DNA TGCAGTGCCCGCACGAGGCAGGTCTACGAGCAGTACTTC. Its translation is CSARTRQVYEQYF.

The table lists this clonotype with a few counts. The gene calls are TRBV20-1 and TRBJ2-5; D remains ambiguous. The CDR3 loop spans 14 amino acids. Germline-derived CDR1 and CDR2 are DFQATT and SNEGSKA (reference sequence). The V end was cut by 4 bases, the J end by 0 bases, with 12 bases between. The CDR3 DNA reads TGCAGTGCTATCCGGCGGATGTACCAAGAGACCCAGTACTTC. Its protein is CSAIRRMYQETQYF.

The chain is built from TRBV28 and TRBJ1-1, with unresolved D. The CDR3 length is 15 residues. In germline, CDR1 is MDHEN, CDR2 SYDVKM. Trimming shortened V by 3 bases and J by 1 base, and 12 bases separated the two germline ends. The CDR3 here is CASSLWHGRNTEAFF. DNA for the CDR3: TGTGCCAGCAGTTTGTGGCACGGCCGGAACACTGAAGCTTTCTTT.

This sequence joins TRBV7-2 and TRBJ2-3, with a weak D call TRBD1 (6 bases). The V end lost 5 bases, the J end lost 2 bases, and 17 bases lay between the germline ends. The CDR3 extends over 16 amino acids. CDR1 is SGHTA and CDR2 is FQGNSA in the germline V gene. CDR3 amino acids: CASSDRWGRDTDTQYF. CDR3 DNA sequence: TGTGCCAGCAGCGACAGGTGGGGACGCGACACAGATACGCAGTATTTT.

This clonotype was recorded many times. V is TRBV5-1 and J is TRBJ2-3; D possibly matches TRBD1 or TRBD2 (7 bases each). Per the germline V gene, CDR1 is SGHRS and CDR2 is YFSETQ. The CDR3 covers 16 residues. Deletions cut 4 bases from V and 4 bases from J, with 19 bases between. The CDR3, as DNA: TGCGCCAGCAGCCCAAGACAGGGACTACACTCAGATACGCAGTATTTT. Amino acids: CASSPRQGLHSDTQYF.

This clonotype was observed at least ten times. The V and J genes are TRBV15 and TRBJ2-5, with D unclear. The CDR3 is made up of 10 amino acids. V was clipped by 5 bases and J by 5 bases, with 3 bases between them. Germline-derived CDR1 and CDR2 are LNHNV and YYDKDF (reference sequence). The CDR3, as DNA: TGTGCCACCAGCGACGAGACCCAGTACTTC. This translates into CATSDETQYF.

This clonotype has at least ten counts. The J gene is TRBJ1-1, the V gene TRBV30, with 7 bases lining up with TRBD1. CDR3 length equals 12 residues. Germline CDR1 and CDR2: GTSNPN and SVGIG (reference sequence). V dropped 4 bases and J dropped 5; count of bases not matched to a gene: 4. For the CDR3, the DNA is TGTGCCTGGACAAGGACAGGAACTGAAGCTTTCTTT. This encodes CAWTRTGTEAFF.

This clonotype was seen repeatedly, ten times or more. The chain couples TRBV12-3 or TRBV12-4 to TRBJ2-1; TRBD1 matches at 8 bases. The CDR3 extends over 19 amino acids. With V trimmed by 7 bases and J by 0 bases, 17 bases remained unmatched. The CDR3 bases are TGTGCCAGCAAGGACAGGGTTGAAGGTGGGGTTAGCTCCTACAATGAGCAGTTCTTC. Amino acid sequence: CASKDRVEGGVSSYNEQFF.

About this clonotype itself: A much more abundant neighbour one base away suggests this may be a read error. The rearrangement links TRBV2 to TRBJ2-7, with a weak D call TRBD2 (6 bases). The germline V and J ends were trimmed by 3 bases and 0 bases, with 12 bases remaining between them. CDR1 is SNHLY, CDR2 FYNNEI, per germline. This CDR3 has 15 residues. The CDR3 nucleotides are TGTGCCAGCAGTGACAATACTAGCAGCTCCTACGAGCAGTACTTC. It is translated as CASSDNTSSSYEQYF.

This chain links TRBV6-2 or TRBV6-3 with TRBJ2-7; 14 bases line up with TRBD2. Germline V gives CDR1 MNHEY, CDR2 SVGEGT. The CDR3 consists of 19 residues. V gave up 2 bases and J gave up 5 bases; unmatched junction bases: 14. The CDR3 sequence: CASSYSMIGLAGGIHEQYF. The CDR3 nucleotides are TGTGCCAGCAGTTACAGTATGATCGGACTAGCGGGAGGAATCCACGAGCAGTACTTC.

This clonotype appeared once. The chain has TRBV7-9 and TRBJ2-1; 16 nucleotides align to TRBD2. Germline V gene lookup returns CDR1 SEHNR and CDR2 FQNEAQ (reference sequence). The CDR3 runs to 18 residues. Losses at the gene ends were 5 bases for V and 5 bases for J; bases not matched to a gene: 9. CDR3 protein: CASSIQTGTSGRDNEQFF. The CDR3 DNA reads TGTGCCAGCAGCATACAGACGGGGACTAGCGGGAGGGACAATGAGCAGTTCTTC. The complete variable domain, with remaining parts taken from reference TRBV7-9 and TRBJ2-1, reads DTGVSQNPRHKITKRGQNVTFRCDPISEHNRLYWYRQTLGQGPEFLTYFQNEAQLEKSRLLSDRFSAERPKGSFSTLEIQRTEQGDSAMYLCASSIQTGTSGRDNEQFFGPGTRLTVL.

The V gene is TRBV9, the J gene TRBJ2-3; no definite D call. Deletions cut 4 bases from V and 3 bases from J, with 12 bases between. The CDR3 loop spans 14 amino acids. Germline assignment: CDR1 SGDLS and CDR2 YYNGEE. CDR3 nucleotides: TGTGCCAGCAGCTCCTTCGTGTCGACAGATACGCAGTATTTT. This codes for CASSSFVSTDTQYF.

The V gene is TRBV9, the J gene TRBJ1-2; D call uncertain. The germline gives CDR1 SGDLS, CDR2 YYNGEE. Trimming shortened V by 3 bases and J by 14 bases, and 26 bases separated the two germline ends. CDR3 size: 15 residues. The CDR3 spells CASSALVDGRKGCTF. The CDR3 region has the DNA TGTGCCAGCAGCGCGCTCGTAGATGGAAGGAAGGGATGTACCTTC.

In its sample, this clonotype was seen a few times. The chain links TRBV28 to TRBJ2-2; D is ambiguous. This CDR3 is 15 amino acids long. V gave up 3 bases and J gave up 1 base, with 9 bases separating them. Germline loops: CDR1 MDHEN, CDR2 SYDVKM. The CDR3 nucleotides are TGTGCCAGCAGTTTTAGGTTGAGGAACACCGGGGAGCTGTTTTTT. Amino acids: CASSFRLRNTGELFF.

In this sample, this clonotype turned up a few times. The V gene is TRBV29-1, the J gene TRBJ2-1; D possibly matches TRBD1 or TRBD2 (5 bases each). CDR1 is SQVTM, CDR2 ANQGSEA, per germline. The CDR3 covers 14 residues. Trimming removed 4 bases at V and 16 bases at J, with 26 bases between. CDR3 protein: CSVVAPGPDNERFF. In DNA form, the CDR3 reads TGCAGCGTTGTAGCCCCGGGGCCCGACAATGAGCGTTTCTTC.

About this clonotype itself: The germline gene is not matched at one end of the junction; a read error may be the cause. The chain recombines TRBV14 with TRBJ1-1, with 8 bases lining up with TRBD1. CDR1 and CDR2 from the germline V gene are SGHDN and FVKESK. CDR3 size: 13 residues. The CDR3 region is CASSQDRQGAAWF. The CDR3 DNA is TGTGCCAGCAGCCAAGATCGGCAGGGGGCCGCATGGTTT.

Concerning this clonotype itself: A much larger clone sits a single nucleotide away, making a read error possible. This chain joins TRBV27 and TRBJ2-1, with TRBD1 matching over 11 bases. V shed 4 bases, J shed 7 bases, and the junction held 18 bases outside the gene matches. Germline loops: CDR1 MNHEY, CDR2 SMNVEV (reference sequence). CDR3 length: 19 residues. Here the CDR3 DNA reads TGTGCCAGCAGTTCTCCGAGGGGACAGGGGGAAACCTATAGGAATGAGCAGTTCTTC. This encodes CASSSPRGQGETYRNEQFF.

This chain links TRBV3-1 with TRBJ1-1; 12 bases are a match to TRBD1. The CDR3 consists of 15 residues. Germline V gives CDR1 LGHDT, CDR2 YNNKEL (reference sequence). Trimming took 3 bases from V and 5 from J; bases not matched to a gene: 4. The CDR3 spells CASSHRDRGRTEAFF. The DNA of the CDR3 is TGTGCCAGCAGCCACCGGGACAGGGGGCGAACTGAAGCTTTCTTT.

Comment on this clonotype: This sequence may be a read error, since a much larger clone differs from it by one base. The chain is built from TRBV27 and TRBJ1-1, with unresolved D. CDR1 and CDR2 from the germline V gene are MNHEY and SMNVEV (reference sequence). V lost 6 bases and J lost 0, with 17 bases in between. CDR3 length: 16 amino acids. The CDR3 nucleotides are TGTGCCAGCAGCGTCACCGGACGTCCCTTGAACACTGAAGCTTTCTTT. Encoded protein: CASSVTGRPLNTEAFF.

This clonotype was detected only a few times. This chain links TRBV19 with TRBJ1-5; possible D gene TRBD1, 6 bases. Trimming cost V 6 bases and J 0 bases, with 12 bases left between them. The V gene's germline CDR1 is LNHDA and CDR2 SQIVND (reference sequence). The CDR3 runs 15 residues. Here the CDR3 reads CASRVQDSSNQPQHF. CDR3 bases: TGTGCCAGTAGGGTTCAGGACAGTAGCAATCAGCCCCAGCATTTT.

This clonotype was seen repeatedly, ten times or more. The V call is TRBV6-1, the J call TRBJ2-2, with 10 bases that match TRBD2. The CDR3 is 16 residues long. CDR1 MNHNS and CDR2 SASEGT come from the germline V gene. V was clipped by 6 bases and J by 4 bases; unmatched bases: 8. CDR3 residues: CASRKSSGRFTGELFF. CDR3 coding DNA: TGTGCCAGCAGAAAGTCTAGCGGGAGATTCACCGGGGAGCTGTTTTTT.

In this sample, this clonotype turned up many times. The chain employs TRBV7-9 and TRBJ2-1; D perhaps matches TRBD2 (5 bases). This CDR3 is built from 14 residues. In germline, CDR1 is SEHNR, CDR2 FQNEAQ (reference sequence). V gave up 1 base and J gave up 6 bases, with 10 bases separating them. CDR3 nucleotide sequence: TGTGCCAGCAGCTTAGGTTCCCGGGGCAATGAGCAGTTCTTC. Protein: CASSLGSRGNEQFF.